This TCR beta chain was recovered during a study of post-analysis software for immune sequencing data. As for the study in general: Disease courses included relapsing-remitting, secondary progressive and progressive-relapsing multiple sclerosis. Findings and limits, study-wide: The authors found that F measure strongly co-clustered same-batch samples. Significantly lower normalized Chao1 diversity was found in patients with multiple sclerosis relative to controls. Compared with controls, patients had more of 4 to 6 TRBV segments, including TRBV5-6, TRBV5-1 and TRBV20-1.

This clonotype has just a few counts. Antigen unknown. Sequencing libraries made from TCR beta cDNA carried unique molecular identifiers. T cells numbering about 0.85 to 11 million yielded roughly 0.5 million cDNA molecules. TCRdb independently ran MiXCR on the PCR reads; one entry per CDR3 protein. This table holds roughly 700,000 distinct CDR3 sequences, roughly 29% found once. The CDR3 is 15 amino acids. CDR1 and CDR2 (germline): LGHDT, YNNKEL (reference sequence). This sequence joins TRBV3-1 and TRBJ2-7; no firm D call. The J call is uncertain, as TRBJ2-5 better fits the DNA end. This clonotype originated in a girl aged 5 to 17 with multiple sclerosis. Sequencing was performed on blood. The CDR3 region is CASSQDVRARETQYF. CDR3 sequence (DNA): TGTGCCAGCAGCCAAGATGTGAGAGCGCGGGAGACCCAGTACTTC.